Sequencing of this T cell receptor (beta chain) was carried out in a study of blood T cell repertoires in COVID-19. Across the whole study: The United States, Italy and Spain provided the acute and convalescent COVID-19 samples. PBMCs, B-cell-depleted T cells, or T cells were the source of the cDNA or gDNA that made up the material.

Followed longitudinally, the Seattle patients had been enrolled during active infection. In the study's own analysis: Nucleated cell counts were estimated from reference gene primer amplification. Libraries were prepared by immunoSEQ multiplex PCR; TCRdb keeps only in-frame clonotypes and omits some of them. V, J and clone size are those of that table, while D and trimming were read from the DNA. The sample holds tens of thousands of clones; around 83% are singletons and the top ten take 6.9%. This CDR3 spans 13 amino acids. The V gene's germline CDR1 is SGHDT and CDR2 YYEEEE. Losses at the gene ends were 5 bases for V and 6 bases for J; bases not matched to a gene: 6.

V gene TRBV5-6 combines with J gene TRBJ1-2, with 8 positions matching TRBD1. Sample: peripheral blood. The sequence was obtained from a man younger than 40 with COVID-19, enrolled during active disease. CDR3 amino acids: CASRSTGVDGYTF. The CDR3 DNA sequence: TGTGCCAGCAGGTCGACAGGGGTGGATGGCTACACCTTC. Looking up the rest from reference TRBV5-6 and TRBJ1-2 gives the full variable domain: DAGVTQSPTHLIKTRGQQVTLRCSPKSGHDTVSWYQQALGQGPQFIFQYYEEEERQRGNFPDRFSGHQFPNYSSELNVNALLLGDSALYLCASRSTGVDGYTFGSGTRLTVV.